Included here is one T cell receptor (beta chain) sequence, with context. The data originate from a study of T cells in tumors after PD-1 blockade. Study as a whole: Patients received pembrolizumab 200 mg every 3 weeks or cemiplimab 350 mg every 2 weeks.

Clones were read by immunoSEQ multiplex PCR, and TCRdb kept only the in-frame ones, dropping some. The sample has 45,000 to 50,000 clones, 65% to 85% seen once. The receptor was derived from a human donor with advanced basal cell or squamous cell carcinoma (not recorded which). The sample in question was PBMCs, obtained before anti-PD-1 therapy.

DNA for the CDR3: TGTGCCAGCAGTGGATTGGGATACAATGAGCAGTTCTTC. Amino acids: CASSGLGYNEQFF. The V call is TRBV2, the J call TRBJ2-1; unclear D gene. Germline V CDR1 and CDR2: SNHLY, FYNNEI. This CDR3 is built from 13 residues. Trimming removed 4 bases at V and 4 bases at J, with 8 bases between.